These 25 T cell receptor beta chains came from one sample sequenced in a study of cytomegalovirus exposure and HLA in healthy donors (TCRdb year 2017). Library creation used the immunoSEQ multiplex PCR assay. A mixture of 60 forward primers for TCR Vbeta segments and 13 reverse primers for TCR Jbeta segments was used in the multiplex PCR. The source is immuneACCESS, and TCRdb retained only in-frame sequences with V and J called. Part of the clones is not carried over; for the studies checked, unresolved V genes explain less than half of this, and the remainder is unexplained. This sample holds some 200,000 clones; about 80% were observed only once. 0.65% of the sample comes from the top ten. Sequenced sample: PBMCs. The receptors derive from a boy between 10 and 17 years old in good health and CMV-seronegative.

V usage is TRBV21-1 and J usage is TRBJ2-7; the table's D call of TRBD1 was not tested on the DNA. TRBV21-1 is given as a pseudogene. The length of the CDR3 is 13 residues. This CDR3 is CAGRAQGLYEQYF. As DNA, the CDR3 is TGTGCCGGTCGGGCACAGGGGCTCTACGAGCAGTACTTC.

Written as DNA, the CDR3 is TGTGCCAGTAGTAAGGACAGGGGAGGGGAGCTGTTTTTT. Translating it yields CASSKDRGGELFF. This chain connects TRBV19 to TRBJ2-2, with 9 bases identical to TRBD1. CDR3 length: 13 amino acids. With V trimmed by 4 bases and J by 8 bases, 2 bases remained unmatched. Germline CDR1 reads LNHDA; CDR2 reads SQIVND (reference sequence).

The V and J genes are TRBV5-3 and TRBJ1-1; 9 bases match TRBD1. TRBV5-3 is labeled an ORF, and its function is uncertain. V trimming: 4 bases; J trimming: 3 bases; junction bases outside the gene matches: 7. The CDR3 totals 15 residues. CDR3 bases: TGTGCCAGAAGCGGGGGACAGGGAGCCGACACTGAAGCTTTCTTT. Its protein product is CARSGGQGADTEAFF.

This clone appeared a few times. The chain uses TRBV6-1 and TRBJ1-2, with 7 bases lining up with TRBD1. This CDR3 is 13 amino acids long. Germline-derived CDR1 and CDR2 are MNHNS and SASEGT. V shed 10 bases, J shed 6 bases, and the junction held 11 bases outside the gene matches. The CDR3 region has the DNA TGTGCCACTCATAAAGACAGGGTAGATGGCTACACCTTC. Its translation is CATHKDRVDGYTF.

This chain connects TRBV19 to TRBJ1-2, with D maybe TRBD1 (5 bases). CDR3 length: 18 residues. The ends were cut back, 3 bases at V and 0 bases at J, with 20 bases in the middle. Germline CDR1 is LNHDA and CDR2 is SQIVND (reference sequence). The CDR3 protein is CASSIARQGQQTNYGYTF. CDR3 bases: TGTGCCAGTAGTATTGCCAGGCAGGGCCAGCAGACTAACTATGGCTACACCTTC.

This clone was picked up a small number of times. The CDR3 loop is CASVAGGSYNEQFF. The CDR3 nucleotides read TGTGCCAGCGTAGCGGGGGGCTCCTACAATGAGCAGTTCTTC. This chain connects TRBV27 to TRBJ2-1; 10 bases are a match to TRBD2. The trim removed 8 bases at V and 0 bases at J, leaving 1 base unmatched. Germline CDR1 and CDR2: MNHEY and SMNVEV (reference sequence). The CDR3 loop spans 14 amino acids.

This sequence joins TRBV7-2 and TRBJ2-1; 13 bases match TRBD2. CDR3 length: 17 amino acids. Trimming removed 3 bases from V and 9 bases from J; junction bases left unmatched: 11. Germline CDR1 reads SGHTA; CDR2 reads FQGNSA. The chain's CDR3 is CASSFFGLAGVWSEQFF. The DNA for the CDR3 is TGTGCCAGCAGCTTTTTTGGACTAGCGGGAGTATGGAGTGAGCAGTTCTTC.

This chain uses TRBV19 with TRBJ2-3; D perhaps matches TRBD2 (5 bases). Deletions cut 6 bases from V and 0 bases from J, with 10 bases between. The V gene's germline CDR1 is LNHDA and CDR2 SQIVND (reference sequence). The CDR3 consists of 14 residues. The CDR3 is CASRERFSTDTQYF. The CDR3, as DNA: TGTGCCAGTAGGGAGCGGTTTAGCACAGATACGCAGTATTTT.

This chain uses TRBV15 with TRBJ2-7; TRBD1 aligns across 9 bases. The CDR3 is made up of 18 amino acids. V lost 0 bases to trimming and J lost 2 bases; unmatched junction nucleotides: 11. In germline, CDR1 is LNHNV, CDR2 YYDKDF (reference sequence). CDR3 sequence: CATSREKIWTGDPYEQYF. The CDR3 DNA reads as TGTGCCACCAGCAGAGAAAAGATATGGACAGGGGACCCCTACGAGCAGTACTTC.

This clone was observed once. The chain links TRBV5-4 to TRBJ1-3, with 7 bases aligning to TRBD1. After removal of 5 bases from V and 0 bases from J, the junction contained 5 bases not matched to a gene. CDR1 is SGHNT, CDR2 YYREEE, per germline (reference sequence). CDR3 size: 15 residues. DNA for the CDR3: TGTGCCAGCAGTTCGGACAGGCTCTCTGGAAACACCATATATTTT. Its protein product is CASSSDRLSGNTIYF.

The chain links TRBV6-5 to TRBJ2-5; D possibly corresponds to TRBD2 (6 bases). This CDR3 comprises 15 residues. The germline CDR1 and CDR2 sequences are MNHEY and SVGAGI. The V end was cut by 2 bases, the J end by 3 bases, with 13 bases between. CDR3 in DNA: TGTGCCAGCAGTTACCAGGGTTGGGGGGAAGAGACCCAGTACTTC. It translates to CASSYQGWGEETQYF.

This chain joins TRBV5-5 and TRBJ2-7, with 10 bases aligning to TRBD1. Germline V gene lookup returns CDR1 SGHKS and CDR2 YYEKEE (reference sequence). The CDR3 totals 17 residues. The J segment lost 5 bases and the V segment lost 0 bases, leaving 11 bases of the junction unmatched. CDR3 nucleotide sequence: TGTGCCAGCAGCTTGGCTATCTGGGACAGGGGTCGCGACGAGCAGTACTTC. This translates into CASSLAIWDRGRDEQYF.

The rearrangement joins TRBV5-1 to TRBJ2-5; 13 bases fit TRBD2. CDR1 SGHRS and CDR2 YFSETQ come from the germline V gene. The V and J ends lost 5 bases and 2 bases, in that order; junction bases with no gene match: 3. The CDR3 is 15 residues long. CDR3 residues: CASRPTSGRQETQYF. Here the CDR3 DNA reads TGCGCCAGCAGGCCGACTAGCGGGAGGCAAGAGACCCAGTACTTC.

This clone was seen more than once but under ten times. The chain recombines TRBV25-1 with TRBJ2-3; TRBD2 might be the D (6 bases). CDR3 size: 12 residues. Germline values: CDR1 MGHDK, CDR2 SYGVNS. V was pared by 7 bases and J by 9 bases, with 14 bases between. The CDR3 spells CASTSGLRTQYF. In DNA, the CDR3 is TGTGCCAGCACAAGCGGGTTGCGAACGCAGTATTTT. The full variable domain, completed using reference TRBV25-1 and TRBJ2-3, is EADIYQTPRYLVIGTGKKITLECSQTMGHDKMYWYQQDPGMELHLIHYSYGVNSTEKGDLSSESTVSRIRTEHFPLTLESARPSHTSQYLCASTSGLRTQYFGPGTRLTVL.

The rearrangement joins TRBV5-5 to TRBJ1-3; perhaps TRBD1 as D (5 bases). This CDR3 contains 15 residues. The V and J ends lost 6 bases and 4 bases respectively, with 17 bases between them. Germline V gene lookup returns CDR1 SGHKS and CDR2 YYEKEE (reference sequence). CDR3 sequence: CASIPWGISGNTIYF. The CDR3 DNA reads TGTGCCAGCATCCCATGGGGCATTTCGGGAAACACCATATATTTT.

The chain links TRBV7-9 to TRBJ1-4, with a possible D match to TRBD1 (6 bases). V shed 0 bases and J shed 8 bases, with 13 bases lying between them. This CDR3 region has 15 residues. Germline CDR1 is SEHNR and CDR2 is FQNEAQ (reference sequence). The CDR3 spells CASSLAQIRGEKLFF. CDR3 sequence (DNA): TGTGCCAGCAGCTTAGCGCAAATCAGGGGAGAAAAACTGTTTTTT. The full variable domain, rest sourced from reference TRBV7-9 and TRBJ1-4, is DTGVSQNPRHKITKRGQNVTFRCDPISEHNRLYWYRQTLGQGPEFLTYFQNEAQLEKSRLLSDRFSAERPKGSFSTLEIQRTEQGDSAMYLCASSLAQIRGEKLFFGSGTQLSVL.

The V gene is TRBV19, the J gene TRBJ1-1; the D is unclear. V was pared by 9 bases and J by 8 bases, with 13 bases between. CDR1 and CDR2 (germline): LNHDA, SQIVND (reference sequence). CDR3 length equals 11 residues. CDR3 nucleotide sequence: TGTGCCAGCGGGTGGGTACTCGAAGCTTTCTTT. It translates to CASGWVLEAFF.

V gene TRBV6-1 combines with J gene TRBJ2-7; the match to TRBD1 covers 10 bases. The CDR3 sequence is 15 residues long. J was trimmed by 3 bases and V by 4 bases; bases with no gene match: 6. Looked up from germline, CDR1 is MNHNS and CDR2 is SASEGT. Here the CDR3 DNA reads TGTGCCAGCAGTGGCGGACAGGGGGAGTTCTACGAGCAGTACTTC. As protein: CASSGGQGEFYEQYF.

V is TRBV9 and J is TRBJ2-1; D is perhaps TRBD1 (6 bases). Trimming stripped 3 bases from V and 0 bases from J, with 19 bases between. The V gene's germline CDR1 is SGDLS and CDR2 YYNGEE. The CDR3 has 18 residues. The CDR3 DNA reads TGTGCCAGCAGCGAAAAGACCGAGGACAGTAGCTCCTACAATGAGCAGTTCTTC. Encoded protein: CASSEKTEDSSSYNEQFF.

This chain uses TRBV5-1 with TRBJ1-3, with 7 nucleotides matching TRBD1. The CDR3 runs 16 residues. CDR1 is SGHRS, CDR2 YFSETQ, per germline. With V trimmed by 6 bases and J by 2 bases, 11 bases remained unmatched. The CDR3 DNA follows: TGCGCCAGCAAAACGCTACCGCAGGGGGCTGGAAACACCATATATTTT. This sequence encodes CASKTLPQGAGNTIYF.

The V call is TRBV30, the J call TRBJ1-5; 9 positions agree with TRBD1. The V and J ends lost 1 base and 4 bases, in that order; junction bases with no gene match: 14. The CDR3 is made up of 18 amino acids. CDR1 is GTSNPN and CDR2 is SVGIG in the germline V gene (reference sequence). The DNA of the CDR3 is TGTGCCTGGAGTGCCCCCCTTACAGGGGGCTTACGGAATCAGCCCCAGCATTTT. Protein: CAWSAPLTGGLRNQPQHF.

The chain joins TRBV18 to TRBJ1-2; D is uncertain. This CDR3 spans 14 amino acids. Germline-derived CDR1 and CDR2 are KGHSH and LQKENI. V lost 3 bases and J lost 2, with 10 bases in between. The DNA of the CDR3 is TGTGCCAGCTCACCTGCTGTGGGCAACTATGGCTACACCTTC. This gives the protein CASSPAVGNYGYTF.

The chain joins TRBV27 to TRBJ2-7, with 9 bases aligning to TRBD1. This CDR3 contains 18 residues. The trim removed 8 bases at V and 2 bases at J, leaving 19 bases unmatched. From germline, CDR1 is MNHEY and CDR2 SMNVEV (reference sequence). As DNA, the CDR3 is TGTGCCAGCCGGCAGGGCACAGGGGGCTATACTTTACCCTACGAGCAGTACTTC. Protein sequence: CASRQGTGGYTLPYEQYF.

The chain has TRBV6-1 and TRBJ2-1; no clear D gene. This CDR3 is 16 amino acids long. Germline V CDR1 and CDR2: MNHNS, SASEGT. V lost 2 bases and J lost 8, with 19 bases in between. CDR3 sequence reads: CASSEFPAYRPDEQFF. The CDR3 nucleotides read TGTGCCAGCAGTGAATTCCCTGCATACCGTCCAGATGAGCAGTTCTTC.

Here the CDR3 DNA reads TGTGCCAGCAGTGAATCTAGCGGAGTTCATGAGCAGTTCTTC. Protein: CASSESSGVHEQFF. The V and J genes are TRBV25-1 and TRBJ2-1, with 7 bases lining up with TRBD2. The CDR3 spans 14 residues. With V trimmed by 1 base and J by 8 bases, 5 bases remained unmatched. In germline, CDR1 is MGHDK, CDR2 SYGVNS. The whole variable domain, remainder taken from reference TRBV25-1 and TRBJ2-1, is EADIYQTPRYLVIGTGKKITLECSQTMGHDKMYWYQQDPGMELHLIHYSYGVNSTEKGDLSSESTVSRIRTEHFPLTLESARPSHTSQYLCASSESSGVHEQFFGPGTRLTVL.